The sequence of this T cell receptor (beta chain) was determined in a study of shared clonotypes between healthy human individuals (dated by TCRdb to about 2020). A note on the overall study: The cohort comprised two women and a few men aged 18 to 49 years. For each donor, three plates each were used for CD4 naive and CD4 memory, two plates were used for CD8 naive, and one plate was used for CD8 memory. To estimate repertoire size and how much clonotype sharing occurs between individuals, the study deeply sequenced the blood TCR repertoires of about five healthy adults. Libraries were prepared and TCR repertoires were sequenced by different laboratories using diverse techniques, in order to increase sequencing depth and limit assay-specific biases. Between about 0.85 and 9.5 billion PBMCs per donor were obtained by leukapheresis. Overall results and qualifications from the work: Even with the large sequencing depth, rarefaction of the sorted-subset datasets indicated that sequencing was incomplete. Compared with non-shared clonotypes, clonotypes shared by all four sorted-subset donors had higher generation probabilities. The genetic and exposure-history diversity represented was limited by the small number of donors. Pairwise subsampling indicated that sequencing depth was expected to affect the degree of clonotype sharing among donors. Only blood was sampled, and tissue TCR repertoires likely differ from those in blood. Across several donors, approximately 4.6% of naive CD4, 3% to 4% of naive CD8, under 2.5% of memory CD4, and about 0.44% of memory CD8 clonotypes were shared. Larger estimated clonotype richness was generally found for naive subsets than for memory subsets.

Using the deep immunoSEQ assay, TCR CDR3 regions were amplified from genomic DNA by multiplex PCR. For each cell subset, the extracted genomic DNA was distributed evenly across all wells of several immunoSEQ 96-well plates, and each plate served as one replicate. For sorted subsets, approximately 190 ng genomic DNA, equal to 30,000 to 35,000 T cell genomes, was loaded into each replicate PCR. Purified libraries were quantified with a Qubit 3.0 fluorometer, sized on a Bioanalyzer 2100, and re-quantified with the KAPA Library Quantification kit. A separate single-read 150-cycle Illumina NextSeq 550 flow cell was used to sequence each immunoSEQ 96-well plate. Concerning the study's data processing: Because the immunoSEQ output held only junctional sequences and lacked quality scores, the filtering could not match the filtering applied to full-length reads. To assign V/J genes and CDR3, sequences were annotated using PyIR, a Python wrapper for IgBLAST v1.9, with IMGT germline references. Reads were removed for weak V/J assignments (E-value above 1e-6), missing CDR3, stop codons, out-of-frame junctions, or ambiguous translated residues. V3J clonotypes were defined by identical inferred V gene, J gene, and CDR3 amino acid sequence. To compute the percentage overlap between repertoires, the number of shared unique clonotypes was divided by the size of the smaller repertoire. Richness of each repertoire was evaluated using RTK rarefaction, the Chao1 estimator, and Recon v2.1 estimates of unobserved clonotypes. Generation probabilities for all TCRbeta clonotypes obtained by the gDNA method from a handful of donors were computed using OLGA. Held by TCRdb, this immuneACCESS table contains in-frame sequences only and omits some clones. Under half of the omission traces to an unresolved V gene where checked; the cause of the rest is unknown. V, J and clone size are those of that table, while D and trimming were read from the DNA. The sample data list around 100,000 clones, and 67% of these were observed just once. The ten largest clones add up to about 48% of the sample.

With respect to this clone: The specificity of this receptor is unknown. The input lacks base qualities; no much larger clone sits a single base away.

The donors were healthy, HIV-negative adults who had no recently reported acute infections or vaccinations. Every donor was a Caucasian adult residing in Nashville, Tennessee, USA. The CD8 memory samples were a combination of magnetically selected CD45RO+ cells and CCR7-negative CD45RA+ effector memory (TemRA) cells. Blood was obtained by leukapheresis, after which PBMCs were separated by Ficoll-Histopaque density gradient centrifugation and cryopreserved in liquid nitrogen vapor phase. Analytical flow cytometry was used to check the purity and quantity of each magnetically sorted T cell population. From each sorted fraction, genomic DNA was isolated and quantified by UV absorbance on a Nanodrop 2000c. V is shortened by 5 bases, J by 5 bases, and the region joining them spans 15 bases. Based on the germline V gene, the CDR1 and CDR2 sequences are SGHTA and FQGNSA. There are 14 amino acids in the CDR3, from cysteine to phenylalanine inclusive. Only the CDR3 DNA is retained, 42 bases long and in frame from the first base.

Recombination connected TRBV7-2 to TRBJ1-2, with TRBD1 perhaps the D gene, on 6 matching bases. The sequenced material came from memory CD8+ T cells sorted from blood. Per the publication, the cell subset or site label means: CD45RO+ cells pooled with CCR7-negative TemRA cells. The source of this sequence is a man in his thirties or forties in good health. The CDR3 region reads CASSREQGRYGYTF. The DNA is TGTGCCAGCAGCCGAGAACAGGGAAGGTATGGCTACACCTTC.